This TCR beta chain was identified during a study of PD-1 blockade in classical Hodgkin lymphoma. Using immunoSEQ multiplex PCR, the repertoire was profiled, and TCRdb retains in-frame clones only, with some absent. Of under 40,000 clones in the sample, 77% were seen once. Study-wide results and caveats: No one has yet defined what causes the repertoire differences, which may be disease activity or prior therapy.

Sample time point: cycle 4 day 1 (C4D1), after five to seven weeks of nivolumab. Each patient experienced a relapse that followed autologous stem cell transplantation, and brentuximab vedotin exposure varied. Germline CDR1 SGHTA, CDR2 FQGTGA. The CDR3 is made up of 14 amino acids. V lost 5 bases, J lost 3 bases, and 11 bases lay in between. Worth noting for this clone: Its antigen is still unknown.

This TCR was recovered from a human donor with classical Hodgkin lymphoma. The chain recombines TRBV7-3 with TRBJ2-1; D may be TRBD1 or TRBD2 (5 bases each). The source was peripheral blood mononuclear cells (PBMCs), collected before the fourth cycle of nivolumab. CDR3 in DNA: TGTGCCAGCAGCCTAAGAGGGGACTACAATGAGCAGTTCTTC. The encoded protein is CASSLRGDYNEQFF. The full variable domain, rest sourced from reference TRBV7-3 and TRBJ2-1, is GAGVSQTPSNKVTEKGKYVELRCDPISGHTALYWYRQSLGQGPEFLIYFQGTGAADDSGLPNDRFFAVRPEGSVSTLKIQRTERGDSAVYLCASSLRGDYNEQFFGPGTRLTVL.